This TCR beta chain was recovered during a study of blood T cell repertoires in COVID-19 (dated by TCRdb to the early 2020s). Regarding the complete study: The collaborator samples originated in the United States, Italy and Spain and spanned the acute and convalescent phases of COVID-19. The material from the prospective study consisted of cDNA or gDNA derived from T cells, B-cell-depleted T cells, or PBMCs. The repertoires were made available in a free public database intended to serve as a resource for research on the immune response to SARS-CoV-2. HLA class I and class II types, where available, came from metadata supplied by the sample provider rather than from assay-based typing. The samples were drawn from the first 160 participants of the ongoing ImmuneRACE study and from some 1,300 subjects provided by 6 global collaborators. Subjects who had been exposed to COVID-19, were actively infected with it, or had recovered from it provided the deeply sampled blood TCRbeta repertoires that made up the dataset. Nearly every sample came with metadata listing a de-identified subject ID, COVID-19 status, age in years and sex.

Collaborating institutions collected whole blood in K2EDTA tubes following their own protocols. For TCRbeta analysis, collaborator samples were shipped as frozen whole blood, as isolated PBMCs, or as DNA extracted from either sample type. Broader findings and caveats from the paper: The quantity of clinical and demographic metadata differed by source and by participant and was supplied without curation.

The germline V gene provides CDR1 SGHRS and CDR2 YFSETQ. V drops 0 bases and J drops 11 bases, leaving 15 bases in between. The CDR3, cysteine through phenylalanine, is 14 amino acids long. Only the CDR3 portion is preserved as DNA: 42 bases, with reading frame beginning at the first base. TCRbeta CDR3 regions were amplified from genomic DNA using the immunoSEQ Assay, a bias-controlled multiplex PCR. In the paper's pipeline: Nucleated cell counts per sample were estimated from amplification of reference gene primers within the assay. To quantify the absolute abundance of each unique TCRbeta CDR3 rearrangement, sequence reads were collapsed and filtered. For each sample, productive Simpson clonality was calculated as the square root of Simpson's diversity index across productive rearrangements. Not all clones reach the TCRdb copy of this immuneACCESS table, which keeps in-frame sequences only. Checked studies attribute under half of the gap to unresolved V genes and leave the rest unexplained. The V and J calls and the clone size are those of that table, but D and trimming were determined from the DNA. This sample holds fewer than 130,000 clones; approximately 80% were observed only once. The ten most abundant clones make up less than 25% of the sample.

Details on this clone: The clone's antigen remains unknown. There are no base qualities to consult, and no much larger clone falls within one base.

The origin of this receptor is a man in his 70s with active or convalescent COVID-19. The specimen was peripheral blood. The chain is encoded by TRBV5-1 joined to TRBJ1-5, with an unclear D gene assignment. The sequenced DNA: TGCGCCAGCAGCTTGGGCAGCGGCGATCAAGCCCAGCATTTT. This is translated as CASSLGSGDQAQHF.